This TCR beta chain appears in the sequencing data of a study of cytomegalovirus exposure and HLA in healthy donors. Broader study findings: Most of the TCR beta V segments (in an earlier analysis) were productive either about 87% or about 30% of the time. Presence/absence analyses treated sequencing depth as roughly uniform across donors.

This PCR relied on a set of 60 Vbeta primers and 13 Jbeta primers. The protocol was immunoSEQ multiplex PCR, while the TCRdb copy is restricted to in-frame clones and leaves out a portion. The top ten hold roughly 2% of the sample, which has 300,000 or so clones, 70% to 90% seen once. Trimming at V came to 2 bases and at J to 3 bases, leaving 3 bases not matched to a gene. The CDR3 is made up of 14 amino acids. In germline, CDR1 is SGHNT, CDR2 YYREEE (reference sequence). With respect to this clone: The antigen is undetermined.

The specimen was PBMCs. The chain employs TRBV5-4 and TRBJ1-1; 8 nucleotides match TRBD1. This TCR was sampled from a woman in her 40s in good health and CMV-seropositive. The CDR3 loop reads CASSLGQGYTEAFF. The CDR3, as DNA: TGTGCCAGCAGCTTAGGACAGGGATACACTGAAGCTTTCTTT.